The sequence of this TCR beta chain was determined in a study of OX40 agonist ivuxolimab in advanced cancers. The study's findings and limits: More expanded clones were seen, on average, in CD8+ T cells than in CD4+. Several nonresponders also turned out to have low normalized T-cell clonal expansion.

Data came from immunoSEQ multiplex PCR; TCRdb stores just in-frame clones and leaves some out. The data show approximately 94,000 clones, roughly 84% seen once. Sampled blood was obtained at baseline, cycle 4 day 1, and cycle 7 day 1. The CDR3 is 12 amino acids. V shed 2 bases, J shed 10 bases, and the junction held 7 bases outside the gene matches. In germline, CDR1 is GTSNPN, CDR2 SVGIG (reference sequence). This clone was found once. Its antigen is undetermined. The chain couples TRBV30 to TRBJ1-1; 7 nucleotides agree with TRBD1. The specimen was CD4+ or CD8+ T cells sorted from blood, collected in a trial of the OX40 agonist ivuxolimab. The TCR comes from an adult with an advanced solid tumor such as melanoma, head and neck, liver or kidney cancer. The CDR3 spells CAWSRSGTVAFF. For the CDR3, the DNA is TGTGCCTGGAGTCGGAGCGGGACAGTAGCTTTCTTT.